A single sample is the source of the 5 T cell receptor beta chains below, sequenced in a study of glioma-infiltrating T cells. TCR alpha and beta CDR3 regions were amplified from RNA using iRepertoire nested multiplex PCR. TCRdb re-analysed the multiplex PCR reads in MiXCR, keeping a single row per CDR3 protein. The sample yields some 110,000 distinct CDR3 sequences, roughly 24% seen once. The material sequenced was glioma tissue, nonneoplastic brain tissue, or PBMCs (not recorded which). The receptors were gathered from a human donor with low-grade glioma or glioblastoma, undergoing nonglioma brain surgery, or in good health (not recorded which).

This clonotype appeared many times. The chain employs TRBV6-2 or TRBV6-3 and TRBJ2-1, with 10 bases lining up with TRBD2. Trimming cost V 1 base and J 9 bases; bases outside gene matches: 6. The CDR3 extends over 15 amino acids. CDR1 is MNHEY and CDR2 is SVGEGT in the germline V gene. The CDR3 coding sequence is TGTGCCAGCAGTTACTTAGCGGGAGGACGACTTGAGCAGTTCTTC. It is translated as CASSYLAGGRLEQFF.

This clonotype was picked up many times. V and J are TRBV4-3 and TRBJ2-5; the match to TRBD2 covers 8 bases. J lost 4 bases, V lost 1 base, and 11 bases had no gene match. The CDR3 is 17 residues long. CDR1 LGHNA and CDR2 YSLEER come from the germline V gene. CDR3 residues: CASSQVWTGGPLETQYF. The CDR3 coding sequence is TGCGCCAGCAGCCAAGTGTGGACGGGAGGGCCCCTAGAGACCCAGTACTTC.

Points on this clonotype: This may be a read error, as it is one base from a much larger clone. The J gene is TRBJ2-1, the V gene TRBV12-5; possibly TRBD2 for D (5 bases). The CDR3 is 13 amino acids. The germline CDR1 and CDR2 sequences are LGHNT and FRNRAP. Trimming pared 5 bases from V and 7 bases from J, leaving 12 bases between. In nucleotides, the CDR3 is TGTGCTAGTGGTCCTTCGTGGAGGAATGAGCAGTTCTTC. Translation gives CASGPSWRNEQFF.

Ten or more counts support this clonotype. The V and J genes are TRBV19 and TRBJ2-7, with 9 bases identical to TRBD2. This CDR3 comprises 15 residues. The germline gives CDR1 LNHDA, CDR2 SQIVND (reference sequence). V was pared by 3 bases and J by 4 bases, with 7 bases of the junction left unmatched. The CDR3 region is CASSITAGGSYEQYF. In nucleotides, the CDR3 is TGTGCCAGTAGTATTACAGCGGGAGGTTCGTACGAGCAGTACTTC.

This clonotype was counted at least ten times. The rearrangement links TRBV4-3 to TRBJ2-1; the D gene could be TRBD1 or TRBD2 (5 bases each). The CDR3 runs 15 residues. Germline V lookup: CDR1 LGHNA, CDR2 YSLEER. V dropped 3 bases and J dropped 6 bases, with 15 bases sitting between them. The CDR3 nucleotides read TGCGCCAGCAGCCAGGGGGTCGGAGTAGCCAATGAGCAGTTCTTC. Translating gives CASSQGVGVANEQFF.